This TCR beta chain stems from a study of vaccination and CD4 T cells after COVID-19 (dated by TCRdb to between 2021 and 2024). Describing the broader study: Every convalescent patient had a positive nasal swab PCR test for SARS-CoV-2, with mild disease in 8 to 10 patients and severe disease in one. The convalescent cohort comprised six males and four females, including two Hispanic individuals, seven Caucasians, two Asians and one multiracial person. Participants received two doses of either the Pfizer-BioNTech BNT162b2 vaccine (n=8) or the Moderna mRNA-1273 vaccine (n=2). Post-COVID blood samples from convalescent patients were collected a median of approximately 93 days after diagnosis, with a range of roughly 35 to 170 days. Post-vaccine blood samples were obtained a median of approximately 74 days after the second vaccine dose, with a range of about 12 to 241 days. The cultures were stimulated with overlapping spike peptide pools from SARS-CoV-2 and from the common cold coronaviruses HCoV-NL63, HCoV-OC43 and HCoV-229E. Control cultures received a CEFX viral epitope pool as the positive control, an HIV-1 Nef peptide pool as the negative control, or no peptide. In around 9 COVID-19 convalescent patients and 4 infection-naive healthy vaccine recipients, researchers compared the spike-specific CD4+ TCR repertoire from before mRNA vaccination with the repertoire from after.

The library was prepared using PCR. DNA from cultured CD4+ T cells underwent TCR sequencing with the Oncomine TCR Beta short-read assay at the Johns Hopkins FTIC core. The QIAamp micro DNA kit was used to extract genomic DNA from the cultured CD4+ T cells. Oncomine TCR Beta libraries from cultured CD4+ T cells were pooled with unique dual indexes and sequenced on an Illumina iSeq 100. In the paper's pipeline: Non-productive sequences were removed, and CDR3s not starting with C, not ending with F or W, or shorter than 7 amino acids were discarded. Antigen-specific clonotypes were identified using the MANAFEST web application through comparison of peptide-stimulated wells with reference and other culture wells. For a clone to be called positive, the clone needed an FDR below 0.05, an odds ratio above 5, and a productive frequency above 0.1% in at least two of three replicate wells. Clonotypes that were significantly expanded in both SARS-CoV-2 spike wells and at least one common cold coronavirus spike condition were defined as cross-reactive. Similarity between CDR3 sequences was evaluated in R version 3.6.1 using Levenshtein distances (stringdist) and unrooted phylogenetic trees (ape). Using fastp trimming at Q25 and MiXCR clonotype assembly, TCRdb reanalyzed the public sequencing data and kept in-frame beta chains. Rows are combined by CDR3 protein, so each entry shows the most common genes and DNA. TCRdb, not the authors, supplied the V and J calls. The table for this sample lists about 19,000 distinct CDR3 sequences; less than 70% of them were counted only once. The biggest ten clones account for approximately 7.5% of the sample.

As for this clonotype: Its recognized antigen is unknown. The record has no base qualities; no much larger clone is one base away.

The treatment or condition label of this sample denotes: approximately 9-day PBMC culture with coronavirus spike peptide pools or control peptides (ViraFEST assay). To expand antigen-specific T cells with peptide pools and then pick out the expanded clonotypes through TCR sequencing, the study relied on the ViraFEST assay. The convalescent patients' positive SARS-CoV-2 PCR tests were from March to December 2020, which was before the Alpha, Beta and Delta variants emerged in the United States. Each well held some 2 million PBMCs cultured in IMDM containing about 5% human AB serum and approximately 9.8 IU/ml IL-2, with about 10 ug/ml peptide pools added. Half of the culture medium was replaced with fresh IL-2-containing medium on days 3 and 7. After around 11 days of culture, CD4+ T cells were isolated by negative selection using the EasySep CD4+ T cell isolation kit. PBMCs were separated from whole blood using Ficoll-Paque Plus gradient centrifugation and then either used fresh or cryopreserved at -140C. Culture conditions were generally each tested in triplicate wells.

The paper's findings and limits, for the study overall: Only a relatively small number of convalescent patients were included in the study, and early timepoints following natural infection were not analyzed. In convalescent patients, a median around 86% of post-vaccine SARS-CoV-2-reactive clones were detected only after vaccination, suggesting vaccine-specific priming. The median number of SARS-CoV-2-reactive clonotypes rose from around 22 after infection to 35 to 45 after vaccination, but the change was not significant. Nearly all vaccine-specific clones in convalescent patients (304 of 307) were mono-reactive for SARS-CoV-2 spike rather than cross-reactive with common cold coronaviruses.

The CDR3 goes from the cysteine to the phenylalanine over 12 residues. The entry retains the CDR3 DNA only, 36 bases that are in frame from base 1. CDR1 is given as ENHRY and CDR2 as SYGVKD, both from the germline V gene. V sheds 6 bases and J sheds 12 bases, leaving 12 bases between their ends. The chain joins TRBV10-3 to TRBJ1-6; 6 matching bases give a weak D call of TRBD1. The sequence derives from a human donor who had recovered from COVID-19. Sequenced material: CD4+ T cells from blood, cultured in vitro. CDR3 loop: CAIRGTSGPLHF. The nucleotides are TGTGCCATCAGGGGGACATCCGGACCCCTCCACTTT.